The next 22 T cell receptor beta chains were all read from a single sample in a study of blood T cells in healthy people across ages. Then a second PCR, running about 6 to 12 cycles, was carried out with a sample-barcoded 5' primer and a J-beta primer mix. One entry per CDR3 protein, called by TCRdb with MiXCR from the 5' RACE reads. This repertoire shows 1.5 million to 2 million distinct CDR3 sequences, around 42% found once; its top ten account for more than 20%. Sequencing used blood. Receptors originate from a human donor in good health.

This clonotype was observed a handful of times. The chain carries TRBV12-3 or TRBV12-4 and TRBJ2-4; possible D gene TRBD1, 5 bases. The DNA matches TRBJ2-7 better at its end, which makes the J call doubtful. This CDR3 comprises 13 residues. In nucleotides, the CDR3 is TGTGCCAGCAGTTTGGGCAGGGTGGGCGAGCAGTACTTC. The encoded protein is CASSLGRVGEQYF.

The CDR3 bases are TGTGCCAGCATGCAAACAGGCTGGAACACTGAAGCTTTCTTT. It codes for CASMQTGWNTEAFF. J is TRBJ1-1 and V is TRBV25-1, with D perhaps TRBD1 (5 bases). CDR3 size: 14 residues. In germline, CDR1 is MGHDK, CDR2 SYGVNS. The germline V and J ends were trimmed by 7 bases and 1 base, with 13 bases remaining between them.

The chain recombines TRBV10-3 with TRBJ2-4, with D maybe TRBD1 (6 bases). V shed 3 bases and J shed 0 bases, with 9 bases lying between them. This CDR3 contains 15 residues. Germline CDR1 reads ENHRY; CDR2 reads SYGVKD. The CDR3, as DNA: TGTGCCATCAGTGAAACACAGGGAGCCAAAAACATTCAGTACTTC. As protein: CAISETQGAKNIQYF.

This chain connects TRBV2 to TRBJ2-3; no reliable D call. Trimming pared 11 bases from V and 7 bases from J, leaving 16 bases between. CDR3 length: 12 amino acids. CDR1 and CDR2 from the germline V gene are SNHLY and FYNNEI. CDR3 nucleotides: TGTGCCGGCACAAACGCCGCCTATACGCAGTATTTT. It specifies CAGTNAAYTQYF.

This clonotype occurred a few times. The chain combines TRBV15 with TRBJ2-7; D is uncertain. The CDR3 sequence is 14 residues long. Germline CDR1 is LNHNV and CDR2 is YYDKDF (reference sequence). Trimming pared 0 bases from V and 4 bases from J, leaving 10 bases between. CDR3 in amino acids: CATSRDRPSYEQYF. CDR3 in DNA: TGTGCCACCAGCAGAGATCGGCCGTCGTACGAGCAGTACTTC.

This clonotype was seen repeatedly, ten times or more. The chain couples TRBV28 to TRBJ2-7; D is ambiguous. This CDR3 is 13 amino acids long. The germline gives CDR1 MDHEN, CDR2 SYDVKM. V lost 7 bases to trimming and J lost 4 bases, with 14 bases between them. This CDR3 is CASTPGLYYEQYF. In DNA form, the CDR3 reads TGTGCCAGCACCCCGGGTTTGTATTACGAGCAGTACTTC.

This rearrangement joins TRBV20-1 to TRBJ2-1; TRBD2 agrees at 8 bases. With 5 bases clipped from V and 4 bases from J, the junction kept 7 bases outside the gene matches. CDR3 length: 14 residues. Germline V gene sequence: CDR1 DFQATT, CDR2 SNEGSKA (reference sequence). The CDR3 sequence: CSASRGGTYNEQFF. DNA for the CDR3: TGCAGTGCTTCCCGGGGGGGAACATACAATGAGCAGTTCTTC.

This clonotype was recorded a few times. The V call is TRBV10-3, the J call TRBJ1-1, with D tentatively TRBD1 (6 bases). Germline CDR1 reads ENHRY; CDR2 reads SYGVKD. Trimming left V 4 bases short and J 2 bases short, with 14 bases between. This CDR3 region has 15 residues. The CDR3, as DNA: TGTGCCATCAGTGGGACCGGGACATCAAACACTGAAGCTTTCTTT. This codes for CAISGTGTSNTEAFF.

In nucleotides, the CDR3 is TGTGCCAGCAGCTTAATTCGGATCGGTCGTGAAGCTTTCTTT. Translation gives CASSLIRIGREAFF. V usage is TRBV7-9 and J usage is TRBJ1-1; D gene uncertain. Germline V gene lookup returns CDR1 SEHNR and CDR2 FQNEAQ (reference sequence). V was pared by 2 bases and J by 7 bases, with 14 bases between. This CDR3 comprises 14 residues.

In its sample, this clonotype was seen many times. J is TRBJ2-1 and V is TRBV27, with 8 bases matching TRBD1. This CDR3 has 13 amino acids. The germline V gene encodes CDR1 MNHEY and CDR2 SMNVEV (reference sequence). Germline trimming cut 4 bases from V and 8 bases from J; bases unmatched to any gene: 4. This CDR3 is CASSSGTGYEQFF. The CDR3 DNA sequence: TGTGCCAGCAGTTCCGGGACAGGCTATGAGCAGTTCTTC.

This clonotype was detected a few times. V usage is TRBV5-6 and J usage is TRBJ1-2; D not certain. Trimming took off 3 bases at V and 8 bases at J, with 14 bases between the two ends. This CDR3 has 13 residues. The V gene's germline CDR1 is SGHDT and CDR2 YYEEEE. The CDR3, as DNA: TGTGCCAGCAGCTCGAAGGGCTGGAGGGGCTACACCTTC. Translation: CASSSKGWRGYTF. Complete variable domain (other parts from reference TRBV5-6 and TRBJ1-2): DAGVTQSPTHLIKTRGQQVTLRCSPKSGHDTVSWYQQALGQGPQFIFQYYEEEERQRGNFPDRFSGHQFPNYSSELNVNALLLGDSALYLCASSSKGWRGYTFGSGTRLTVV.

This clonotype was detected only once. The V call is TRBV2, the J call TRBJ2-1, with D tentatively TRBD1 (5 bases). The V end lost 1 base, the J end lost 3 bases, and 13 bases lay between the germline ends. Germline CDR1 SNHLY, CDR2 FYNNEI. The CDR3 has 16 residues. The CDR3 nucleotides read TGTGCCAGCAGTGAAGGATCAGGGCCCCTCTACAATGAGCAGTTCTTC. Translation gives CASSEGSGPLYNEQFF. Based on the CDR3 plus reference TRBV2 and TRBJ2-1, the full variable domain is EPEVTQTPSHQVTQMGQEVILRCVPISNHLYFYWYRQILGQKVEFLVSFYNNEISEKSEIFDDQFSVERPDGSNFTLKIRSTKLEDSAMYFCASSEGSGPLYNEQFFGPGTRLTVL.

V gene TRBV4-1 combines with J gene TRBJ1-1; no definite D call. Deletions cut 1 base from V and 4 bases from J, with 13 bases between. From germline, CDR1 is MGHRA and CDR2 YSYEKL. The length of the CDR3 is 15 residues. CDR3 protein: CASSQGLQEGTEAFF. As DNA, the CDR3 is TGCGCCAGCAGCCAAGGGCTGCAGGAAGGCACTGAAGCTTTCTTT.

At least ten counts were recorded for this clonotype. This chain's CDR3 is CASSLGGGVNEQFF. The CDR3 DNA reads as TGTGCCAGCAGTTTGGGGGGGGGCGTAAATGAGCAGTTCTTC. The chain combines TRBV27 with TRBJ2-1; D might be TRBD2 (7 bases). This CDR3 comprises 14 residues. Germline V lookup: CDR1 MNHEY, CDR2 SMNVEV (reference sequence). V was clipped by 3 bases and J by 7 bases, with 13 bases between them.

This chain connects TRBV6-6 to TRBJ1-2, with D possibly TRBD1 on 6 matching bases. Germline V CDR1 and CDR2: MNHNY, SVGAGI (reference sequence). Trimming left V 5 bases short and J 0 bases short, with 10 bases between. CDR3 length: 14 amino acids. CDR3: CASSHGQTNYGYTF. CDR3 coding DNA: TGTGCCAGCAGTCACGGACAGACTAACTATGGCTACACCTTC.

The rearrangement uses TRBV5-6 and TRBJ2-1; no firm D call. This CDR3 region has 15 residues. Deletions cut 1 base from V and 0 bases from J, with 8 bases between. The germline gives CDR1 SGHDT, CDR2 YYEEEE. The CDR3 nucleotides are TGTGCCAGCAGCTTGCCAGGTAACTCCTACAATGAGCAGTTCTTC. Its protein is CASSLPGNSYNEQFF.

V usage is TRBV9 and J usage is TRBJ2-1; D is perhaps TRBD2 (6 bases). The CDR3 contains 16 residues. The V gene lost 4 bases and the J gene lost 4 bases, with 18 bases spanning the gap. The germline V gene encodes CDR1 SGDLS and CDR2 YYNGEE. The CDR3 protein is CASSLDSGSAYNEQFF. CDR3 bases: TGTGCCAGCAGCCTGGACTCCGGGAGTGCGTACAATGAGCAGTTCTTC. The complete variable domain, with remaining parts taken from reference TRBV9 and TRBJ2-1, reads DSGVTQTPKHLITATGQRVTLRCSPRSGDLSVYWYQQSLDQGLQFLIQYYNGEERAKGNILERFSAQQFPDLHSELNLSSLELGDSALYFCASSLDSGSAYNEQFFGPGTRLTVL.

This clonotype was observed a handful of times. V is TRBV20-1 and J is TRBJ2-5; 7 positions match TRBD2. CDR1 and CDR2 (germline): DFQATT, SNEGSKA (reference sequence). V dropped 0 bases and J dropped 1; count of bases not matched to a gene: 8. This CDR3 contains 16 residues. The CDR3 sequence: CSARDLLAVFQETQYF. CDR3 DNA: TGCAGTGCTAGAGATCTTCTAGCGGTCTTCCAAGAGACCCAGTACTTC.

The chain has TRBV20-1 and TRBJ1-4; D is possibly TRBD1 (5 bases). V was shortened by 6 bases and J by 3 bases, with 14 bases between the two germline ends. CDR1 is DFQATT and CDR2 is SNEGSKA in the germline V gene (reference sequence). The CDR3 extends over 14 amino acids. The CDR3 reads CSARAMTANEKLFF. In DNA form, the CDR3 reads TGCAGTGCGAGGGCAATGACAGCTAATGAAAAACTGTTTTTT.

This clonotype was picked up a small number of times. The V and J genes are TRBV7-3 and TRBJ1-1; TRBD1 matches at 8 bases. Unmatched junction bases numbered 3, after V lost 3 bases and J lost 0 bases. The CDR3 consists of 15 residues. Germline V gives CDR1 SGHTA, CDR2 FQGTGA. For the CDR3, the DNA is TGTGCCAGCAGCTTCGACAGGGGTATGAACACTGAAGCTTTCTTT. Its translation is CASSFDRGMNTEAFF. Looking up the rest from reference TRBV7-3 and TRBJ1-1 gives the full variable domain: GAGVSQTPSNKVTEKGKYVELRCDPISGHTALYWYRQSLGQGPEFLIYFQGTGAADDSGLPNDRFFAVRPEGSVSTLKIQRTERGDSAVYLCASSFDRGMNTEAFFGQGTRLTVV.

The V gene is TRBV10-3, the J gene TRBJ2-7; the match to TRBD2 covers 13 bases. The V segment lost 4 bases and the J segment 0 bases; nucleotides outside the gene matches: 3. Germline values: CDR1 ENHRY, CDR2 SYGVKD. The CDR3 is 16 amino acids. This CDR3 reads CAISAGLAGASYEQYF. CDR3 coding DNA: TGTGCCATCAGTGCTGGACTAGCGGGGGCCTCCTACGAGCAGTACTTC.

The chain has TRBV13 and TRBJ2-1, with 9 bases fitting TRBD2. V lost 5 bases and J lost 7; bases outside the gene matches: 6. The CDR3 runs to 14 residues. The germline V gene encodes CDR1 PRHDT and CDR2 FYEKMQ (reference sequence). CDR3 loop: CASSPQLAGNEQFF. CDR3 nucleotides: TGTGCCAGCAGCCCCCAACTAGCGGGTAATGAGCAGTTCTTC. The full variable domain, completed using reference TRBV13 and TRBJ2-1, is AAGVIQSPRHLIKEKRETATLKCYPIPRHDTVYWYQQGPGQDPQFLISFYEKMQSDKGSIPDRFSAQQFSDYHSELNMSSLELGDSALYFCASSPQLAGNEQFFGPGTRLTVL.